Following are 6 T cell receptor beta chains from one sample sequenced in a study of beta chain features in type 1 diabetes. General study findings and limits: Within each of all four CD4+ subsets, Type 1 diabetes patients had TCRB CDR3s that were moderately but significantly shorter.

Since all of the isolated RNA was reverse transcribed, expressed TCRB transcripts were what got sequenced. Method: immunoSEQ multiplex PCR; TCRdb's copy keeps in-frame clones and lacks some. This sample carries some 700,000 clones, about an eighth of them seen once, and the ten largest clones take 0.022%. These receptors are not linked to any known antigen. The sequenced material came from naive CD4+ T cells from blood. Source of these receptors: a man younger than 30 with type 1 diabetes.

This clone was seen a few times. Different DNA sequences within this sample yield the same CDR3. The chain has TRBV10-3 and TRBJ2-5; D not resolved. The V end was cut by 4 bases, the J end by 1 base, with 4 bases between. This CDR3 comprises 12 residues. Germline V gene sequence: CDR1 ENHRY, CDR2 SYGVKD. CDR3: CAISGFQETQYF. CDR3 DNA: TGTGCCATCAGTGGTTTCCAAGAGACCCAGTACTTC.

This clone was counted a few times. This sequence joins TRBV4-1 and TRBJ2-5; 9 nucleotides agree with TRBD1. The V gene end was trimmed by 5 bases and the J gene end by 5 bases; junction bases not matched to a gene: 9. This CDR3 has 15 residues. CDR1 is MGHRA, CDR2 YSYEKL, per germline. The CDR3 sequence is CASSLGQGSPETQYF. Written as DNA, the CDR3 is TGCGCCAGCAGCTTAGGACAGGGGTCGCCGGAGACCCAGTACTTC.

The sample holds a few counts of this clone. The chain is built from TRBV29-1 and TRBJ1-1; TRBD1 is a possible D gene (5 bases). The CDR3 sequence is 11 residues long. Germline values: CDR1 SQVTM, CDR2 ANQGSEA. Trimming removed 4 bases at V and 7 bases at J, with 10 bases between. The CDR3 loop is CSVVRQYEAFF. In nucleotides, the CDR3 is TGCAGCGTTGTTCGACAGTATGAAGCTTTCTTT. Full variable domain (missing parts from reference TRBV29-1 and TRBJ1-1): SAVISQKPSRDICQRGTSLTIQCQVDSQVTMMFWYRQQPGQSLTLIATANQGSEATYESGFVIDKFPISRPNLTFSTLTVSNMSPEDSSIYLCSVVRQYEAFFGQGTRLTVV.

The chain recombines TRBV9 with TRBJ1-3; 8 bases map to TRBD1. Losses at the gene ends were 2 bases for V and 4 bases for J; bases not matched to a gene: 2. The CDR3 loop spans 14 amino acids. In germline, CDR1 is SGDLS, CDR2 YYNGEE. Written as DNA, the CDR3 is TGTGCCAGCAGCGTTACAGGGGGAGGAAACACCATATATTTT. As protein: CASSVTGGGNTIYF.

This clone was seen a handful of times. This chain uses TRBV25-1 with TRBJ1-1; D may be TRBD1 (5 bases). The CDR3 sequence is 12 residues long. V was shortened by 6 bases and J by 11 bases, with 16 bases between the two germline ends. In germline, CDR1 is MGHDK, CDR2 SYGVNS. CDR3 bases: TGTGCCAGCAGCGGGACGGCGGGACGGGCTTTCTTT. Translation: CASSGTAGRAFF.

CDR3: CASSSGLGSTDTQYF. The CDR3 coding sequence is TGTGCCAGCAGCTCCGGGTTGGGCAGCACAGATACGCAGTATTTT. The rearrangement links TRBV7-8 to TRBJ2-3; D unclear. The CDR3 loop spans 15 amino acids. The V and J ends lost 4 bases and 0 bases respectively, with 11 bases between them. Germline V lookup: CDR1 SGHVS, CDR2 FQNEAQ.